Reported below is one TCR beta chain. Antigen specificity is unknown. The J segment lost 4 bases and the V segment lost 4 bases, leaving 2 bases of the junction unmatched. CDR3 length: 15 residues. Germline CDR1 LNHDA, CDR2 SQIVND (reference sequence). These data belong to a study of a mutant IDH1 vaccine in newly diagnosed glioma. Study-wide points: Pseudoprogression appeared unlinked to shifts in leading peripheral T cell clonotypes.

Clones were sequenced by immunoSEQ multiplex PCR, and TCRdb holds only the in-frame ones, with some missing. The table has about 51,000 clones, about 83% seen once; the top ten hold roughly 1.9%. Regarding time point: baseline, week 1 (first vaccination visit). Specified treatment: pre-vaccination baseline after standard-of-care therapy. The source of this sequence is a woman aged 40 to 50 with glioma. The sequencing here drew on PBMCs, taken from a glioma patient treated with radiotherapy, temozolomide or both. The rearrangement links TRBV19 to TRBJ1-5, with 12 bases aligning to TRBD1. The CDR3 spells CASSRDRGQNQPQHF. The CDR3 nucleotides are TGTGCCAGTAGTAGGGACAGGGGGCAAAATCAGCCCCAGCATTTT.